This TCR beta chain appears in the sequencing data of a study of human T cells and chemical hapten exposure (dated by TCRdb to the early 2020s). About the investigation overall: For sensitization, 2% DPC in acetone was applied to a roughly 2 cm by roughly 2 cm area of upper inner arm skin. Throughout the approximately 25-week study period, patients were also given weekly therapeutic DPC doses on the scalp. Patch tests used Finn chambers with 0.01% DPC on the upper back, scored after 6 days by International Contact Dermatitis Research Group standards. Alopecia areata with under or over 50% scalp involvement, alopecia totalis and alopecia universalis were represented in the patient cohort, which was mostly female. Libraries were pooled for sequencing, and per-sample TCR yields varied mainly because of small differences in library volumes within the pool. Peripheral blood TCR repertoire changes were tracked in vivo in alopecia patients during primary and secondary sensitization to the hapten diphenylcyclopropenone (DPC). Blood samples were taken from patients before sensitization (week 0) and at 2, 6 and about 24 weeks after DPC sensitization. About 30 alopecia patients provided blood for TCR sequencing at one to four time points (pre-sensitization, 2, 6 and 24 weeks).

This clonotype has at least ten counts. Its specific antigen is unknown. Nothing much larger sits one base from this clone, and base qualities are not available. Library method: RACE. Sequencing was carried out with a NextSeq 500. During library preparation, unique molecular identifiers were attached to individual cDNA molecules so that TCRs could be counted quantitatively and reproducibly. For every blood RNA sample, sequencing covered both the TCR alpha and TCR beta chains. The source study handled its data this way. The median number of TCRs per sample was some 100,000, ranging from about 20,000 to 700,000. The Decombinator software suite was used to annotate the V, J and CDR3 of the TCR reads. For the PS versus PT1 abundance plots, all samples were subsampled to the same number of TCRs (28,000). TCRs were defined as expanded if absent before sensitization and observed at least eight times at the 2-week time point. TCRdb reprocessing: public reads trimmed at Q25 with fastp, clones called with MiXCR, in-frame beta chains kept. Every CDR3 protein is listed once, alongside the most common genes and DNA of its rows. None of the V and J calls come from the authors' own analysis; TCRdb made them. In this sample the table shows about 380,000 distinct CDR3 sequences, 4.5% to 6% of which occur a single time. Approximately 2.8% of the sample is taken by the ten largest.

From the cysteine up to the phenylalanine, the CDR3 has a length of 14 residues. This entry keeps only the CDR3 DNA: 42 bases, framed from base 1. CDR1 and CDR2, looked up from the germline V gene (reference sequence), are SGHKS and YYEKEE. V gives up 2 bases and J gives up 4 bases, and the segment between their germline ends measures 12 bases. The time point label on this specimen signifies: pre-sensitization, week 0. Per the publication, the treatment or condition label means: therapeutic diphenylcyclopropenone sensitization with weekly scalp DPC. At each patch-test visit, blood was drawn before the patch test was applied. Eligible patients were aged 18 to 70, diagnosed with alopecia, deemed suitable for DPC therapy, and excluded if pregnant. Total RNA was extracted from unfractionated whole blood that had been collected in Tempus Blood RNA tubes. Overall results and qualifications from the work: Significantly more large CDR3 similarity clusters were formed by expanded TCRs than by pre-sensitization or healthy control sets, consistent with antigen-driven responses. Patch test score was positively correlated with the number of PT1 expanded TCRs, with significance at thresholds 8, 16 and 32 but not at 4. Repeated subsampling changed both the strength of the expansion versus patch-test correlation and the threshold at which the correlation became significant. The number of TCRs above 1 in 1000 frequency did not change with DPC sensitization; there was no evidence of global repertoire structure alterations. Because all patients had alopecia, a presumed autoimmune disease, the immune response of the patients might differ from that of healthy individuals.

The sequences come from whole blood, collected in connection with sensitization to the hapten diphenylcyclopropenone (DPC). This sequence originates from a woman aged 50 to 60 with alopecia areata. Some clones in this sample may be carry-over from other donors' samples. Recombination connected TRBV5-5 to TRBJ1-1; D gene: possibly TRBD1, on 6 matching bases. The sequenced DNA: TGTGCCAGCAGCTTTAAACAGGGAACCACTGAAGCTTTCTTT. Its protein is CASSFKQGTTEAFF. This CDR3, with the reference TRBV5-5 and TRBJ1-1 proteins standing in past its ends, gives the full variable domain DAGVTQSPTHLIKTRGQQVTLRCSPISGHKSVSWYQQVLGQGPQFIFQYYEKEERGRGNFPDRFSARQFPNYSSELNVNALLLGDSALYLCASSFKQGTTEAFFGQGTRLTVV.